The 16 T cell receptor beta chains listed next were all sequenced from one sample in a study of blood T cell repertoires in COVID-19. Libraries were prepared by immunoSEQ multiplex PCR; TCRdb keeps only in-frame clonotypes and omits some of them. The table records about 270,000 clones, roughly 86% of them present only once. Sequencing input: PBMCs or T cells enriched from blood (not recorded which). The receptors shown here come from a woman in her late teens or twenties who had recovered from COVID-19.

The chain's CDR3 is CARDQQGAPSGANVLTF. The CDR3 coding sequence is TGCGCCAGGGATCAACAGGGGGCACCCTCCGGGGCCAACGTCCTGACTTTC. The rearrangement uses TRBV4-3 and TRBJ2-6; TRBD1 agrees at 9 bases. Germline V gives CDR1 LGHNA, CDR2 YSLEER. V trimming: 9 bases; J trimming: 4 bases; junction bases outside the gene matches: 13. The CDR3 is 17 amino acids.

The rearrangement joins TRBV7-9 to TRBJ2-1; maybe TRBD2 (7 bases). The V end was cut by 3 bases, the J end by 7 bases, with 19 bases between. CDR1 is SEHNR, CDR2 FQNEAQ, per germline (reference sequence). The CDR3 is made up of 16 amino acids. CDR3 in amino acids: CASSFRGGGPGNEQFF. As DNA, the CDR3 is TGTGCCAGCAGCTTTAGGGGCGGGGGCCCGGGGAATGAGCAGTTCTTC.

This clone was counted between two and nine times. In nucleotides, the CDR3 is TGTGCCAGCAGTTACTCAACAAGGACTAGGCTTAACACCGGGGAGCTGTTTTTT. Residues: CASSYSTRTRLNTGELFF. The chain joins TRBV6-2 or TRBV6-3 to TRBJ2-2, with TRBD2 matching 7 bases. The V gene's germline CDR1 is MNHEY and CDR2 SVGEGT. V was clipped by 0 bases and J by 2 bases; unmatched bases: 9. The CDR3 runs to 18 residues.

V is TRBV12-3 or TRBV12-4 and J is TRBJ1-1; D is uncertain. Trimming removed 4 bases from V and 1 base from J, with 4 bases in between. The CDR3 contains 12 residues. CDR3 DNA sequence: TGTGCCAGCAGTTCCTGGAACACTGAAGCTTTCTTT. As protein: CASSSWNTEAFF.

The V call is TRBV7-6, the J call TRBJ2-7, with 9 bases matching TRBD2. V lost 5 bases to trimming and J lost 5 bases; unmatched junction nucleotides: 10. Germline CDR1 SGHVS, CDR2 FNYEAQ. The CDR3 is made up of 15 amino acids. The DNA for the CDR3 is TGTGCCAGCAGCCCGACTAGCGGCTCAGGAGACGAGCAGTACTTC. This sequence encodes CASSPTSGSGDEQYF.

The rearrangement links TRBV7-2 to TRBJ2-7; D possibly corresponds to TRBD1 (6 bases). Looked up from germline, CDR1 is SGHTA and CDR2 is FQGNSA. The CDR3 is made up of 12 amino acids. V lost 5 bases and J lost 4, with 9 bases in between. The CDR3 spells CASSLQGYEQYF. The CDR3 region has the DNA TGTGCCAGCAGCCTACAGGGTTACGAGCAGTACTTC.

This clone was picked up one time. The chain uses TRBV9 and TRBJ1-1; no firm D call. The CDR3 has 13 amino acids. Between the trimmed V and J ends, which lost 0 bases and 2 bases, there was a span of 5 bases. Germline CDR1 is SGDLS and CDR2 is YYNGEE. For the CDR3, the DNA is TGTGCCAGCAGCGTAGATGTAAACACTGAAGCTTTCTTT. This encodes CASSVDVNTEAFF.

The CDR3 is CASSQVSSGHEETQYF. In DNA form, the CDR3 reads TGCGCCAGCAGCCAAGTTTCTAGCGGGCACGAAGAGACCCAGTACTTC. The chain couples TRBV4-1 to TRBJ2-5; 8 bases map to TRBD2. CDR1 is MGHRA, CDR2 YSYEKL, per germline. V dropped 1 base and J dropped 3; count of bases not matched to a gene: 7. CDR3 size: 16 residues.

The chain employs TRBV20-1 and TRBJ2-1, with a weak D call TRBD2 (6 bases). Trimming left V 3 bases short and J 3 bases short, with 12 bases between. Germline CDR1 is DFQATT and CDR2 is SNEGSKA (reference sequence). The CDR3 has 14 residues. The CDR3 here is CSASAWGDYNEQFF. The CDR3 bases are TGCAGTGCTAGTGCCTGGGGGGACTACAATGAGCAGTTCTTC.

This chain connects TRBV7-2 to TRBJ2-3, with 8 bases matching TRBD2. V was clipped by 1 base and J by 3 bases; unmatched bases: 3. Germline V CDR1 and CDR2: SGHTA, FQGNSA. The CDR3 has 15 residues. The CDR3 region has the DNA TGTGCCAGCAGCTTAGAAGCGGGGGAGACAGATACGCAGTATTTT. This sequence encodes CASSLEAGETDTQYF.

This rearrangement joins TRBV7-2 to TRBJ2-1; 11 nucleotides agree with TRBD2. Germline CDR1 is SGHTA and CDR2 is FQGNSA. Unmatched junction bases numbered 6, after V lost 6 bases and J lost 5 bases. The CDR3 loop spans 15 amino acids. The CDR3 reads CASSLAGGSHNEQFF. CDR3 nucleotides: TGTGCCAGCAGTCTAGCGGGAGGTAGCCACAATGAGCAGTTCTTC.

The chain joins TRBV10-2 to TRBJ2-7; maybe TRBD1 (5 bases). Germline V gives CDR1 WSHSY, CDR2 SAAADI. The CDR3 spans 13 residues. The V gene lost 6 bases and the J gene lost 6 bases, with 15 bases spanning the gap. The CDR3 sequence: CASRSGNWGEQYF. The CDR3 DNA follows: TGCGCCAGCAGATCAGGGAATTGGGGCGAGCAGTACTTC.

The gene calls are TRBV30 and TRBJ1-2; TRBD1 matches at 11 bases. The V and J ends lost 5 bases and 3 bases, in that order; junction bases with no gene match: 8. The CDR3 extends over 15 amino acids. CDR1 and CDR2 (germline): GTSNPN, SVGIG (reference sequence). The CDR3 protein is CAWQNRDRGDYGYTF. The CDR3 DNA follows: TGTGCCTGGCAAAACCGGGACAGGGGGGACTATGGCTACACCTTC.

This chain joins TRBV10-3 and TRBJ1-5; D unresolved. Germline V gene data show CDR1 as ENHRY and CDR2 as SYGVKD. V was cut by 3 bases and J by 0 bases, with 9 bases left in between. The CDR3 runs 15 residues. CDR3 DNA sequence: TGTGCCATCAGTGATGGCGGGTATAGCAATCAGCCCCAGCATTTT. The encoded protein is CAISDGGYSNQPQHF.

The V and J genes are TRBV5-1 and TRBJ2-2, with TRBD2 matching 7 bases. Per germline, CDR1 SGHRS and CDR2 YFSETQ. The CDR3 covers 16 residues. V lost 4 bases and J lost 6; bases outside the gene matches: 12. As DNA, the CDR3 is TGCGCCAGCAGCCCGGGCCCCGCGGGGGAGGCCGGGGAGCTGTTTTTT. Residues: CASSPGPAGEAGELFF.

The rearrangement uses TRBV5-6 and TRBJ1-2; TRBD1 is a possible D gene (5 bases). Trimming pared 4 bases from V and 3 bases from J, leaving 7 bases between. CDR3 length: 12 amino acids. Germline lookup yields CDR1 SGHDT and CDR2 YYEEEE. The CDR3 spells CASSQGDYGYTF. For the CDR3, the DNA is TGTGCCAGCAGCCAAGGGGACTATGGCTACACCTTC.